Given below is one T cell receptor beta chain in context. Its antigen remains undetermined. Base qualities are not recorded, but no much larger clone differs from it by a single base. TCRbeta CDR3 regions were amplified from genomic DNA by means of the immunoSEQ Assay, a bias-controlled multiplex PCR. Processing in the source paper ran as follows. Within the assay, amplification of reference gene primers was used to estimate how many nucleated cells each sample contained. To quantify the absolute abundance of each unique TCRbeta CDR3 rearrangement, sequence reads were collapsed and filtered. For each sample, productive Simpson clonality was calculated as the square root of Simpson's diversity index over productive rearrangements. TCRdb re-hosts the immuneACCESS table, in-frame sequences only. Its copies lack some clones; in the studies checked, an unresolved V gene accounts for under half of them, and the cause for the rest is not known. For V, J and clone size, that table is used; D and trimming come from the DNA. The sample profile shows about 45,000 clones; around four fifths of them were found once. The top ten clonotypes cover approximately 5% of the sample.

This sample stems from a study of blood T cell repertoires in COVID-19 (dated by TCRdb to the early 2020s). For the wider study: Samples from collaborators originated in the United States, Italy and Spain and spanned both the acute and convalescent phases of COVID-19. Subjects who had been exposed to COVID-19, were actively infected with it, or had recovered from it provided the deeply sampled blood TCRbeta repertoires that made up the dataset. The prospective study material was composed of cDNA or gDNA derived from T cells, B-cell-depleted T cells, or PBMCs. Where available, HLA class I and class II types were obtained from metadata supplied by the sample provider rather than from assay-based typing. Samples came from the ongoing ImmuneRACE study (first 160 participants) plus 1,254 subjects from 6 global collaborators. Nearly every sample came with metadata listing a de-identified subject ID, COVID-19 status, age in years and sex. The repertoires were released in a freely available public database intended as a resource for research on the immune response to SARS-CoV-2. Study-level results and caveats: How much clinical and demographic metadata was included differed by source and by participant, and the metadata was provided uncurated.

The collaborating institutions used their own protocols to collect whole blood in K2EDTA tubes. For TCRbeta analysis, collaborator samples were shipped as frozen whole blood, as isolated PBMCs, or as DNA extracted from either sample type. From the germline V gene (reference sequence), CDR1 is LNHDA and CDR2 is SQIVND. From the cysteine up to the phenylalanine, the CDR3 has a length of 16 residues. The entry retains the CDR3 DNA only, 48 bases that are in frame from base 1. After removal of 5 bases from V and 4 bases from J, the junction retains 9 bases not matched to a gene. The chain is encoded by TRBV19 joined to TRBJ2-4, with 9 junctional bases fitting TRBD1. The source material was peripheral blood. This sequence was found in a middle-aged man with active COVID-19. The nucleotide sequence reads as follows: TGTGCCAGTAGTGAGCGAAACAGGGGGCGGAAAAACATTCAGTACTTC. It translates as CASSERNRGRKNIQYF.